These 25 T cell receptor beta chains were all obtained from the same sample, sequenced in a study of blood T cells in healthy people across ages. The use of a sample-barcoded 5' primer and a J-beta primer mix characterized a second PCR of about 7 to 12 cycles. In TCRdb, the 5' RACE reads were re-called with MiXCR into one record per CDR3 protein. The repertoire holds hundreds of thousands of distinct CDR3 sequences, more than 45% seen once, with 13% in the top ten. Sequencing input: blood. The receptors come from a woman older than 75 in good health.

CDR3 nucleotides: TGTGCCAGCTCACGTTCTACAGGGGAAGCTAACTATGGCTACACCTTC. Protein product: CASSRSTGEANYGYTF. This chain joins TRBV18 and TRBJ1-2; 7 bases align to TRBD1. The CDR3 covers 16 residues. Germline CDR1 reads KGHSH; CDR2 reads LQKENI. V shed 4 bases and J 0 bases; nucleotides not matched to a gene: 8.

The J gene is TRBJ2-7, the V gene TRBV29-1; tentative D call: TRBD1 (5 bases). Trimming left V 3 bases short and J 5 bases short, with 17 bases between. Germline V gene lookup returns CDR1 SQVTM and CDR2 ANQGSEA. The CDR3 length is 14 residues. The CDR3 DNA follows: TGCAGCGTTGAGTCGGTAGGGGCGACCCACGAGCAGTACTTC. The encoded protein is CSVESVGATHEQYF.

Of note for this clonotype: This may be a read error, as it is one base from a much larger clone. The chain has TRBV20-1 and TRBJ2-1; D gene uncertain. Germline CDR1 is DFQATT and CDR2 is SNEGSKA (reference sequence). V dropped 1 base and J dropped 0 bases, with 7 bases sitting between them. This CDR3 contains 14 residues. DNA of the CDR3: TGCAGTGCTAGAGGTCGAGACTCCTACAATGAGCAGTTCTTC. Its protein is CSARGRDSYNEQFF.

A word on this clonotype: This may stem from a read error, because a much larger clone lies one nucleotide away. The CDR3 ends on some other residue instead of the conserved phenylalanine or tryptophan, so this is likely a read error. The CDR3 nucleotides are TGCAGTGCTAGAGTAGGTGACGGCCAAGAGACCCAGTACTTA. It specifies CSARVGDGQETQYL. The gene calls are TRBV20-1 and TRBJ2-5; D is uncertain. The V and J ends lost 1 base and 1 base respectively, with 10 bases between them. The CDR3 totals 14 residues. Germline CDR1 is DFQATT and CDR2 is SNEGSKA (reference sequence).

In nucleotides, the CDR3 is TGCGCCAGCAGCACGGGACCGGGACTAGAGAAAGAGACCCAGTACTTC. Amino acid sequence: CASSTGPGLEKETQYF. The chain employs TRBV5-1 and TRBJ2-5, with TRBD2 identical over 8 bases. The CDR3 consists of 16 residues. The V gene's germline CDR1 is SGHRS and CDR2 YFSETQ. V was clipped by 4 bases and J by 3 bases; unmatched bases: 11.

V gene TRBV6-6 combines with J gene TRBJ1-1, with D possibly TRBD1 on 6 matching bases. The germline V gene has CDR1 MNHNY and CDR2 SVGAGI (reference sequence). This CDR3 is 14 amino acids long. Trimming cost V 5 bases and J 7 bases, with 17 bases left between them. CDR3 in DNA: TGTGCCAGCAGTGCAGTGCGGGACACCTATGAAGCTTTCTTT. Translating it yields CASSAVRDTYEAFF.

This chain joins TRBV6-2 or TRBV6-3 and TRBJ2-1; D uncertain. The assigned J gene may be wrong: the sequence end matches TRBJ2-7 better. Per the germline V gene, CDR1 is MNHEY and CDR2 is SVGEGT. This CDR3 is built from 16 residues. For the CDR3, the DNA is TGTGCCAGCAGTTACCCCGGACGGTCTACCTACAATGAGCAGTACTTC. Translated, it gives CASSYPGRSTYNEQYF.

This clonotype was seen only a few times. This chain joins TRBV4-2 and TRBJ2-2; D is uncertain. Between the trimmed V and J ends, which lost 3 bases and 1 base, there was a span of 9 bases. The CDR3 covers 15 residues. Germline CDR1 reads LGHNA; CDR2 reads YNFKEQ. This CDR3 is CASSQLGKNTGELFF. The CDR3 region has the DNA TGTGCCAGCAGCCAGCTGGGGAAGAACACCGGGGAGCTGTTTTTT.

As concerns this clonotype: This sequence may be a read error, since a much larger clone differs from it by one base. The chain couples TRBV20-1 to TRBJ2-1; 10 bases match TRBD2. The J call may be in error: the DNA end matches TRBJ2-7 better. This CDR3 is 15 amino acids long. The germline gives CDR1 DFQATT, CDR2 SNEGSKA (reference sequence). CDR3: CSARVSLAGVYEQYF. CDR3 nucleotides: TGCAGTGCTAGAGTCTCTCTAGCGGGAGTTTATGAGCAGTACTTC.

This clonotype was observed a few times. The chain carries TRBV2 and TRBJ2-1; 11 nucleotides match TRBD1. The CDR3 spans 17 residues. V lost 4 bases and J lost 4; bases outside the gene matches: 9. From germline, CDR1 is SNHLY and CDR2 FYNNEI. CDR3 loop: CASSGFRTGGGYNEQFF. CDR3 in DNA: TGTGCCAGCAGTGGCTTCCGGACAGGGGGCGGTTACAATGAGCAGTTCTTC.

The genes are TRBV14 and TRBJ2-7; TRBD1 or TRBD2 may be the D gene (5 bases each). Germline-derived CDR1 and CDR2 are SGHDN and FVKESK. The V end was cut by 2 bases, the J end by 0 bases, with 11 bases between. This CDR3 has 15 residues. CDR3 nucleotides: TGTGCCAGCAGCCAACGGGACGGAGTCTCCTACGAGCAGTACTTC. This translates into CASSQRDGVSYEQYF.

This clonotype was detected only a few times. The chain couples TRBV5-1 to TRBJ1-1; tentatively, D is TRBD1 (5 bases). Germline CDR1 reads SGHRS; CDR2 reads YFSETQ. The CDR3 sequence is 15 residues long. Trimming cost V 1 base and J 4 bases, with 14 bases left between them. The CDR3 nucleotides read TGCGCCAGCAGCTTGCTCTCGGGGGAGGCCACTGAAGCTTTCTTT. Its protein is CASSLLSGEATEAFF.

This clonotype was seen ten or more times. This chain joins TRBV27 and TRBJ2-5; D may be TRBD2 (6 bases). The germline V gene has CDR1 MNHEY and CDR2 SMNVEV (reference sequence). The CDR3 length is 14 residues. V was pared by 7 bases and J by 1 base, with 13 bases between. The CDR3 DNA follows: TGTGCCAGCACTCACCGGGACTCCCAAGAGACCCAGTACTTC. It yields the protein CASTHRDSQETQYF.

This clonotype was counted once. This chain links TRBV10-1 with TRBJ2-1; 11 positions match TRBD2. CDR1 and CDR2 from the germline V gene are WNHNN and SYGVQD (reference sequence). This CDR3 comprises 18 residues. Trimming at V came to 4 bases and at J to 4 bases, leaving 12 bases not matched to a gene. The DNA for the CDR3 is TGCGCCAGCAGTGGAGATCCTAGCGGGGGGTCGCGTTACAATGAGCAGTTCTTC. Translation: CASSGDPSGGSRYNEQFF.

This clonotype was seen repeatedly, ten times or more. The chain links TRBV6-5 to TRBJ2-3; D is ambiguous. Trimming cost V 0 bases and J 5 bases, with 9 bases left between them. CDR1 and CDR2 (germline): MNHEY, SVGAGI. The CDR3 totals 14 residues. The CDR3, as DNA: TGTGCCAGCAGTTACTCTTACCCGGGAGATACGCAGTATTTT. Translating gives CASSYSYPGDTQYF.

This chain links TRBV28 with TRBJ2-5; D might be TRBD1 (5 bases). The CDR3 runs to 15 residues. Looked up from germline, CDR1 is MDHEN and CDR2 is SYDVKM. Trimming stripped 3 bases from V and 1 base from J, with 12 bases between. This CDR3 reads CASSLSADSQETQYF. The CDR3 nucleotides are TGTGCCAGCAGTTTGTCGGCAGACAGCCAAGAGACCCAGTACTTC. Combining the CDR3 with reference TRBV28 and TRBJ2-5 gives the whole variable domain DVKVTQSSRYLVKRTGEKVFLECVQDMDHENMFWYRQDPGLGLRLIYFSYDVKMKEKGDIPEGYSVSREKKERFSLILESASTNQTSMYLCASSLSADSQETQYFGPGTRLLVL.

As for this clonotype: One junction end does not reproduce the germline sequence, and a read error may be involved. The rearrangement joins TRBV12-3 or TRBV12-4 to TRBJ2-2; 7 bases are shared with TRBD2. CDR3 length: 14 residues. Written as DNA, the CDR3 is TGTGCCAGCCGCCGAGCGGGGAACGCCGGGGAGCTGTTTTTT. It yields the protein CASRRAGNAGELFF.

The rearrangement joins TRBV5-1 to TRBJ1-2; no clear D. The V gene lost 6 bases and the J gene lost 8 bases, with 14 bases spanning the gap. Germline loops: CDR1 SGHRS, CDR2 YFSETQ. The CDR3 has 12 amino acids. CDR3 DNA sequence: TGCGCCAGCAACTCCAGCTTCAAGGGCTACACCTTC. The encoded protein is CASNSSFKGYTF.

In this sample, this clonotype turned up once. The chain uses TRBV11-2 and TRBJ2-1, with 7 nucleotides matching TRBD2. In germline, CDR1 is SGHAT, CDR2 FQNNGV. V lost 1 base to trimming and J lost 0 bases; unmatched junction nucleotides: 6. The CDR3 runs 17 residues. For the CDR3, the DNA is TGTGCCAGCAGCTTAGTGGTTCGGACTAGCTCCTACAATGAGCAGTTCTTC. Translated, it gives CASSLVVRTSSYNEQFF.

The J gene is TRBJ2-7, the V gene TRBV7-2, with D perhaps TRBD2 (5 bases). Germline lookup yields CDR1 SGHTA and CDR2 FQGNSA. The CDR3 contains 15 residues. The germline V and J ends were trimmed by 1 base and 5 bases, with 15 bases remaining between them. This CDR3 reads CASSLEPGSSDEQYF. For the CDR3, the DNA is TGTGCCAGCAGCTTAGAGCCGGGGTCGTCCGACGAGCAGTACTTC.

This clonotype was recorded many times. The chain has TRBV5-1 and TRBJ2-5; 8 bases map to TRBD2. CDR1 and CDR2 (germline): SGHRS, YFSETQ. The ends lost 5 bases at V and 1 base at J; junction bases unmatched: 4. This CDR3 spans 14 amino acids. CDR3 DNA: TGCGCCAGCAGTATACTAGCGGCCCAAGAGACCCAGTACTTC. It encodes CASSILAAQETQYF.

In this sample, this clonotype turned up many times. The chain carries TRBV15 and TRBJ1-4, with 10 bases lining up with TRBD1. The CDR3 is made up of 16 amino acids. Per the germline V gene, CDR1 is LNHNV and CDR2 is YYDKDF (reference sequence). The V and J ends lost 0 bases and 6 bases, in that order; junction bases with no gene match: 4. CDR3 amino acids: CATSRDTGTGDEKLFF. The CDR3 bases are TGTGCCACCAGCAGAGATACCGGGACAGGGGATGAAAAACTGTTTTTT.

The CDR3 DNA reads as TGCAGCGCCGCACAGGGAGCCGAGCAGTACTTC. Its translation is CSAAQGAEQYF. The V gene is TRBV29-1, the J gene TRBJ2-7; perhaps TRBD1 as D (6 bases). The V end was cut by 7 bases, the J end by 6 bases, with 13 bases between. The CDR3 loop spans 11 amino acids. Per the germline V gene, CDR1 is SQVTM and CDR2 is ANQGSEA.

The V call is TRBV5-5, the J call TRBJ1-2; D is unclear. The CDR3 covers 15 residues. Trimming stripped 2 bases from V and 4 bases from J, with 15 bases between. Looked up from germline, CDR1 is SGHKS and CDR2 is YYEKEE (reference sequence). The chain's CDR3 is CASSFLGLSPYGYTF. CDR3 nucleotide sequence: TGTGCCAGCAGCTTTCTAGGTTTGTCACCCTATGGCTACACCTTC.

The chain joins TRBV20-1 to TRBJ2-4; the D gene is possibly TRBD2 (7 bases). CDR1 is DFQATT and CDR2 is SNEGSKA in the germline V gene (reference sequence). V lost 6 bases to trimming and J lost 5 bases, with 23 bases between them. The CDR3 sequence is 16 residues long. This CDR3 reads CSAQLPKGGRENIQYF. As DNA, the CDR3 is TGCAGTGCCCAATTGCCTAAGGGGGGGCGGGAAAACATTCAGTACTTC.